This T cell receptor (beta chain) was sequenced during a study of cytomegalovirus exposure and HLA in healthy donors (dated by TCRdb to 2017 to 2019). With respect to the entire study: According to a later analysis, one platform produced both the roughly 110 validation repertoires and the roughly 640 repertoires of the first cohort. The aim of the study was to test whether cataloging public T cell receptors could identify signatures of past pathogen exposure. A separate validation cohort of approximately 130 different subjects was used in addition to the approximately 700-subject first cohort. To predict cytomegalovirus infection status, the study combined high-throughput TCR immunosequencing, statistical association of individual TCRs with disease status, and machine learning.

The protocol used for the library was the immunoSEQ multiplex PCR assay. From the authors' description of their analysis: A statistical classification framework was built to diagnose cytomegalovirus status from the catalog of TCR beta chain sequences. TCRdb stores this immuneACCESS table with in-frame sequences only. Part of the clones is absent; in the studies checked, under half of the shortfall reflects unresolved V genes, and no reason is known for the rest. The DNA gave D and trimming, while V, J and clone size come from that table. For this sample the table gives over 120,000 clones, of which approximately 90% were detected only once. The top ten constitute 4.5% of the sample. On the study overall, not on this receptor specifically: A later analysis found that TCRs clustered in the first cohort also tended to co-occur in the 120 or so validation repertoires, with 94% of cluster scores above 0. The classifier was reported to diagnose cytomegalovirus status with high specificity and sensitivity in both the original cohort and the validation cohort. Across donors, most TCR sequences were observed very rarely, whereas some public TCRs were present in many individuals. A later analysis had no HLA typing for the validation cohort, so co-occurrence there was scored across all 120 or so repertoires. The study gave a list of 150 to 200 TCR beta chains associated with cytomegalovirus. Three of the identified cytomegalovirus-associated TCR beta chains were confirmed in vitro to be specific for cytomegalovirus antigens. The authors suggested that the approach could potentially be generalized to other disease states and immunological phenotypes.

This clone was counted once. Its specific antigen is unknown. One base away there is no much larger clone; base qualities are not given. The donors belonged to the validation cohort of 120 subjects, which was separate from the approximately 700-subject first cohort. The TCR sequence derives from a man between 18 and 29 years old in good health and CMV-seropositive. Input material: PBMCs.

The nucleotide sequence reads TGCGCCAGCAGCTTGCAGACAGGGCGCAATGAGCAGTTCTTC. Translated, this gives CASSLQTGRNEQFF. The sequence joins TRBV5-1 to TRBJ2-1; 7 of the junction bases match TRBD1. V lost 1 base and J lost 6 bases, and the count of bases not matched to a germline gene is 4. The CDR3 numbers 14 residues from cysteine through phenylalanine. CDR3 DNA is the only sequence kept; it has 42 bases, read in frame from the first base. CDR1 and CDR2 are drawn from the germline V gene: SGHRS, YFSETQ.